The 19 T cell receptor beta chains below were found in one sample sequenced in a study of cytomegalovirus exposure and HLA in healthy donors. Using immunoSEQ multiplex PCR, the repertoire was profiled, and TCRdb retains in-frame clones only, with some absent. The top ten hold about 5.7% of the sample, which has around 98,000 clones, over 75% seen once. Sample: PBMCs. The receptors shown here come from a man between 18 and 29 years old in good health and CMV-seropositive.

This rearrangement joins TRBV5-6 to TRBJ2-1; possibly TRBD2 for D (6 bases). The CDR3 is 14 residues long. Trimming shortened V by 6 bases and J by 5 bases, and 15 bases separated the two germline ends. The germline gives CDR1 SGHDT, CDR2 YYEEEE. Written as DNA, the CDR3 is TGTGCCAGCACCATGCGGGACTTTCACAATGAGCAGTTCTTC. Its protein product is CASTMRDFHNEQFF. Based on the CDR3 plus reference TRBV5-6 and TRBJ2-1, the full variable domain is DAGVTQSPTHLIKTRGQQVTLRCSPKSGHDTVSWYQQALGQGPQFIFQYYEEEERQRGNFPDRFSGHQFPNYSSELNVNALLLGDSALYLCASTMRDFHNEQFFGPGTRLTVL.

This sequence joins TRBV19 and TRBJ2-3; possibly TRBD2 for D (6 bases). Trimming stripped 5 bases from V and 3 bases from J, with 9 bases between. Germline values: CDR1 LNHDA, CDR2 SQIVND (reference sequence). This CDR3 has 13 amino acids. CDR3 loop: CASSLTSTDTQYF. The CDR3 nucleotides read TGTGCCAGTAGTCTGACTAGTACAGATACGCAGTATTTT.

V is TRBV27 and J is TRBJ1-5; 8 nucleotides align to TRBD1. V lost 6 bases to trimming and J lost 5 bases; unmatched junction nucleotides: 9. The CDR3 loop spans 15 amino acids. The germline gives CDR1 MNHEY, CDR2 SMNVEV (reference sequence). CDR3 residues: CASSKDRDVYQPQHF. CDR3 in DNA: TGTGCCAGCAGCAAGGACAGGGATGTATATCAGCCCCAGCATTTT.

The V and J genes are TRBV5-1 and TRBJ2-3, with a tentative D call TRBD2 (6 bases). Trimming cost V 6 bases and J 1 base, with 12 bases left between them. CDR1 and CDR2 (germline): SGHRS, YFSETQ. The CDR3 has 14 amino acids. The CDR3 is CASMGGSRTDTQYF. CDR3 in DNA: TGCGCCAGCATGGGAGGCAGCCGCACAGATACGCAGTATTTT. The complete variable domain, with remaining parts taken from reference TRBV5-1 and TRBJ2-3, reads KAGVTQTPRYLIKTRGQQVTLSCSPISGHRSVSWYQQTPGQGLQFLFEYFSETQRNKGNFPGRFSGRQFSNSRSEMNVSTLELGDSALYLCASMGGSRTDTQYFGPGTRLTVL.

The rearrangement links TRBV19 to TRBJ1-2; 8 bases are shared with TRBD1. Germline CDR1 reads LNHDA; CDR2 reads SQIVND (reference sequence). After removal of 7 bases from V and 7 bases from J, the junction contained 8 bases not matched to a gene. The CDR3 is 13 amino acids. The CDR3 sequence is CASKLSGGRGYTF. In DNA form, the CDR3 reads TGTGCCAGTAAACTATCAGGGGGCCGTGGCTACACCTTC. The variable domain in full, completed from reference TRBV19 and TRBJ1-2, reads DGGITQSPKYLFRKEGQNVTLSCEQNLNHDAMYWYRQDPGQGLRLIYYSQIVNDFQKGDIAEGYSVSREKKESFPLTVTSAQKNPTAFYLCASKLSGGRGYTFGSGTRLTVV.

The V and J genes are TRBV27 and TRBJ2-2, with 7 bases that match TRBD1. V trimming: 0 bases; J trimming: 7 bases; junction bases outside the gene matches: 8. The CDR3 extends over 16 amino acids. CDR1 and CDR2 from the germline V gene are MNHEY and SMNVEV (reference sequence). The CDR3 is CASSLSTGDGHGELFF. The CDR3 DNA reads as TGTGCCAGCAGTTTATCAACAGGGGATGGTCACGGGGAGCTGTTTTTT.

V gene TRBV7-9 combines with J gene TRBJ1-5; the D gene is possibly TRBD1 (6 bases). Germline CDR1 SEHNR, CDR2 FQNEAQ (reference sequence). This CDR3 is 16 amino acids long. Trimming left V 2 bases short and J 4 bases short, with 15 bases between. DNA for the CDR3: TGTGCCAGCAGCTTAATAAGCTCGGGACATAATCAGCCCCAGCATTTT. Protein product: CASSLISSGHNQPQHF.

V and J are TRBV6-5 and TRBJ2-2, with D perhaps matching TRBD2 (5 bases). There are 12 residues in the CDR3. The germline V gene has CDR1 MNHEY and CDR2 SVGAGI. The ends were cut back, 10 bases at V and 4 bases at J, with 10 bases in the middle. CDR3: CATAGLTGELFF. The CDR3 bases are TGTGCCACCGCGGGTCTCACCGGGGAGCTGTTTTTT.

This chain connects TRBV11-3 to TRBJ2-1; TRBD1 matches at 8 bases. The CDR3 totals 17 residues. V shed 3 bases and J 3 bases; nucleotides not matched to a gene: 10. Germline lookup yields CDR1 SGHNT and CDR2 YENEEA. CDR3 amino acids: CASSLAGTGRVYNEQFF. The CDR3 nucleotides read TGTGCCAGCAGCTTGGCAGGGACAGGCCGCGTCTACAATGAGCAGTTCTTC.

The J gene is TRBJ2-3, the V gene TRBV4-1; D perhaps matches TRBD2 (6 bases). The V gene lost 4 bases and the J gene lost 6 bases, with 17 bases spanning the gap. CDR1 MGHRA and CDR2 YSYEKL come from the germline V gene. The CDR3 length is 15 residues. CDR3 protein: CASSRENRDFDTQYF. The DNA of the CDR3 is TGCGCCAGCAGCCGAGAGAACCGGGACTTTGATACGCAGTATTTT.

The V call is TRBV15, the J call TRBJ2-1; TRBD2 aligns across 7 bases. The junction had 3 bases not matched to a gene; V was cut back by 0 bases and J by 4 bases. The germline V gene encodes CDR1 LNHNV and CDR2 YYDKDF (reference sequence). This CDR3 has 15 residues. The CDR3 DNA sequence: TGTGCCACCAGCAGAGATAGGGGAGGGTACAATGAGCAGTTCTTC. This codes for CATSRDRGGYNEQFF.

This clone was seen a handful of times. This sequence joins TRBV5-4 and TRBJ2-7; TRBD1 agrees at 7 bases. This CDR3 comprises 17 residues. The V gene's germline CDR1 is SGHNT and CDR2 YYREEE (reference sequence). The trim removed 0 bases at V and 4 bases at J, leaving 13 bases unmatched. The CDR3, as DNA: TGTGCCAGCAGCTTGGGGGGAATACGGGACAGAGCATACGAGCAGTACTTC. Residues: CASSLGGIRDRAYEQYF.

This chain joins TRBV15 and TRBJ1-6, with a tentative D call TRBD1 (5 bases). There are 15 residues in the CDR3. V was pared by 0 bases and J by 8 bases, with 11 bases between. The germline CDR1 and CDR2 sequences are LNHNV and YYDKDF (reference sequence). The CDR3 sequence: CATSRDPGSDSPLHF. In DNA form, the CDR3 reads TGTGCCACCAGCAGAGATCCAGGGTCAGATTCACCCCTCCACTTT.

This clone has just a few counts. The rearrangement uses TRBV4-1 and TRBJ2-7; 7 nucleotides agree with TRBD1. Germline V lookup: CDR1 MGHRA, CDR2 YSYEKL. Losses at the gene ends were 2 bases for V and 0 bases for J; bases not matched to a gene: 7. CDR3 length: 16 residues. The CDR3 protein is CASSQPRQGSSYEQYF. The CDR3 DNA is TGCGCCAGCAGCCAACCTAGACAGGGTTCCTCCTACGAGCAGTACTTC.

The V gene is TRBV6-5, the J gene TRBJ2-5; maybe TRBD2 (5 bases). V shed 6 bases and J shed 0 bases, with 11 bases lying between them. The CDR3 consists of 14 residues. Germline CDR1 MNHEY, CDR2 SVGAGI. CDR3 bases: TGTGCCAGCAGGGCGGGCCTGAACCAAGAGACCCAGTACTTC. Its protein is CASRAGLNQETQYF.

The CDR3 loop is CASSFPITGETQYF. In DNA form, the CDR3 reads TGCGCCAGCAGCTTCCCTATTACCGGAGAGACCCAGTACTTC. The V gene is TRBV5-1, the J gene TRBJ2-5; no definite D call. Germline assignment: CDR1 SGHRS and CDR2 YFSETQ. V was shortened by 2 bases and J by 4 bases, with 12 bases between the two germline ends. The CDR3 is 14 residues long.

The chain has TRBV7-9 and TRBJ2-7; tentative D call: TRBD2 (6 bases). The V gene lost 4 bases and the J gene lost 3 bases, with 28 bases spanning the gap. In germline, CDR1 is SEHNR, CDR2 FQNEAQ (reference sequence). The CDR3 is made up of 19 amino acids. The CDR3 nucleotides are TGTGCCAGCAGCTCCTGGGTAATGGAGGGAACAAAAAATCTCTACGAGCAGTACTTC. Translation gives CASSSWVMEGTKNLYEQYF.

The CDR3 bases are TGTGCCAGCAGCTTAGTACTAGCGGGACTCTACGAGCAGTACTTC. Its translation: CASSLVLAGLYEQYF. The V call is TRBV7-2, the J call TRBJ2-7; 10 bases match TRBD2. The J segment lost 3 bases and the V segment lost 1 base, leaving 3 bases of the junction unmatched. From germline, CDR1 is SGHTA and CDR2 FQGNSA. The length of the CDR3 is 15 residues.

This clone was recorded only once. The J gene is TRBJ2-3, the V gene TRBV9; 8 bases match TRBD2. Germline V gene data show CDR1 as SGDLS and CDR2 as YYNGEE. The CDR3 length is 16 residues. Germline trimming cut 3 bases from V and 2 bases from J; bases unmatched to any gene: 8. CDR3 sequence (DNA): TGTGCCAGCAGCGCCGGGGGGGGGCAACCCACAGATACGCAGTATTTT. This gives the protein CASSAGGGQPTDTQYF.